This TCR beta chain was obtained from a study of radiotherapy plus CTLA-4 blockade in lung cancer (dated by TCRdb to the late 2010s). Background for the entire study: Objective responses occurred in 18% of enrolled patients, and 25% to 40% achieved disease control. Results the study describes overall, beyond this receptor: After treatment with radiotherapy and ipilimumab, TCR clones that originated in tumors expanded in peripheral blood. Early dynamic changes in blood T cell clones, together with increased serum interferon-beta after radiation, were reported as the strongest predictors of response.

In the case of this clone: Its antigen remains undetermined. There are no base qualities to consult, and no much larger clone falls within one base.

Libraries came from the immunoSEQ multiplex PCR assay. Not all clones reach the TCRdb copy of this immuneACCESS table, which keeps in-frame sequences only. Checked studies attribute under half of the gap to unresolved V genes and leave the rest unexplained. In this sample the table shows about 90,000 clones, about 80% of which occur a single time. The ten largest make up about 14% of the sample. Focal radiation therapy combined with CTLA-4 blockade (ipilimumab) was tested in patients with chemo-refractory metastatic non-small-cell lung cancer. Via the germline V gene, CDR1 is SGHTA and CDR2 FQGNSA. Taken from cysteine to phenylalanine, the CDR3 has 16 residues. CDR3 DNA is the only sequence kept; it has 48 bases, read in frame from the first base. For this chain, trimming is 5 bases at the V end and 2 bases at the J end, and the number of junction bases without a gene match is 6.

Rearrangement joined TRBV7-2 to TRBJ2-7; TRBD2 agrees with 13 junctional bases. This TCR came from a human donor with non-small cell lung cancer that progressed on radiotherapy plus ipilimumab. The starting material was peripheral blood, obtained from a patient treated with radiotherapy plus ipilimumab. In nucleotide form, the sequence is TGTGCCAGCAGCAAGATAGGACTAGCGGGAGCCTACGAGCAGTACTTC. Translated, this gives CASSKIGLAGAYEQYF.